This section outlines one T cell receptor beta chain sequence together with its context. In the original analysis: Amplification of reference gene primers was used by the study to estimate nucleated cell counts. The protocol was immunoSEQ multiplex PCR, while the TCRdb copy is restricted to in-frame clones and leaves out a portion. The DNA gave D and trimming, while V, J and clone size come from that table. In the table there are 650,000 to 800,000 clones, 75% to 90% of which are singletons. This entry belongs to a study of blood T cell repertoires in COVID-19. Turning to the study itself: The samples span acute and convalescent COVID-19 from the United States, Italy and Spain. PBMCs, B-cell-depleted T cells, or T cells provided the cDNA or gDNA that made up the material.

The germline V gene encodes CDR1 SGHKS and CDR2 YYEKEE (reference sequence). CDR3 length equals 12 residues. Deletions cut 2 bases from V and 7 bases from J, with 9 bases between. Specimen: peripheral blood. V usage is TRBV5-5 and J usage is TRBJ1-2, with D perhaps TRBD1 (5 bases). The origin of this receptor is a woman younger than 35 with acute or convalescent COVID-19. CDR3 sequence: CASSFGRAGYTF. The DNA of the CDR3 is TGTGCCAGCAGCTTTGGCAGGGCTGGCTACACCTTC.